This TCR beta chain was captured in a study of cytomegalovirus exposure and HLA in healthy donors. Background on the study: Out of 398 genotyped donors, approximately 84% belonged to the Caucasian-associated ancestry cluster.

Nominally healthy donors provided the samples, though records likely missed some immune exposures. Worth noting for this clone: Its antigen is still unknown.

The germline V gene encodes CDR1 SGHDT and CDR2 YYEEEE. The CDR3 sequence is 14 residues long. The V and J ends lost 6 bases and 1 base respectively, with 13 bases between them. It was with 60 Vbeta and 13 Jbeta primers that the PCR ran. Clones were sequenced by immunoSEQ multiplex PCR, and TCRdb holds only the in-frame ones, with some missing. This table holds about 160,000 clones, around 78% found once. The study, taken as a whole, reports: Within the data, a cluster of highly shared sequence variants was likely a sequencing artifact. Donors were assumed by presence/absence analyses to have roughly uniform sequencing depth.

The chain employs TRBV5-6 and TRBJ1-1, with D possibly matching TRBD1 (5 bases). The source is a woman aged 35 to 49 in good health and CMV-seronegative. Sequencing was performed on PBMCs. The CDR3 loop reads CASTPGFQNTEAFF. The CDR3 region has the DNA TGTGCCAGCACCCCAGGGTTTCAGAACACTGAAGCTTTCTTT.